A single sample is the source of the 3 T cell receptor beta chains below, sequenced in a study of cytomegalovirus exposure and HLA in healthy donors. The primer mix had 60 Vbeta and 13 Jbeta primers. Some clones are missing from TCRdb's copy, which holds only in-frame ones; the method was immunoSEQ multiplex PCR. This table lists approximately 140,000 clones. Sequencing was carried out using PBMCs. The receptors originated from a middle-aged woman in good health and CMV-seronegative.

The chain combines TRBV6-4 with TRBJ1-2, with no clear D. CDR1 and CDR2 (germline): MRHNA, SNTAGT. The ends were cut back, 4 bases at V and 7 bases at J, with 16 bases in the middle. The CDR3 contains 14 residues. The CDR3: CASSGFPGGLGYTF. CDR3 bases: TGTGCCAGCAGTGGGTTCCCCGGAGGCCTTGGCTACACCTTC.

The chain uses TRBV27 and TRBJ2-7, with 11 positions matching TRBD1. This CDR3 has 17 amino acids. Germline values: CDR1 MNHEY, CDR2 SMNVEV (reference sequence). The V and J ends lost 6 bases and 5 bases, in that order; junction bases with no gene match: 15. The CDR3, as DNA: TGTGCCAGCAGCACCGCCACCGGGACAGGGGGGCGAGACGAGCAGTACTTC. The encoded protein is CASSTATGTGGRDEQYF.

The V gene is TRBV2, the J gene TRBJ1-1; 10 bases agree with TRBD1. Germline CDR1 reads SNHLY; CDR2 reads FYNNEI. The CDR3 is made up of 17 amino acids. V lost 6 bases and J lost 0; bases outside the gene matches: 10. CDR3 residues: CASRTGTGVLLNTEAFF. CDR3 nucleotides: TGTGCCAGCAGGACCGGGACAGGGGTCTTATTGAACACTGAAGCTTTCTTT.